These 30 T cell receptor beta chains originate from one sample sequenced in a study of T cells after somatic rescue of genetic block. Profiled with immunoSEQ multiplex PCR; TCRdb holds only in-frame clones, not every one. The table records about 14,000 clones, about 65% of them present only once. The sequencing sample was made of peripheral blood mononuclear cells (PBMCs). Receptor source: a boy younger than 18.

This rearrangement joins TRBV29-1 to TRBJ1-2; 10 bases are shared with TRBD1. The CDR3 is 16 residues long. Germline CDR1 reads SQVTM; CDR2 reads ANQGSEA. The junction had 12 bases not matched to a gene; V was cut back by 3 bases and J by 5 bases. As DNA, the CDR3 is TGCAGCGTTGACCCCGTACGTGAGGGACAGGGGTATGGCTACACCTTC. Residues: CSVDPVREGQGYGYTF.

CDR3 loop: CASSLRQGRGTEAFF. CDR3 nucleotide sequence: TGTGCCAGCTCACTTCGACAGGGGCGGGGCACTGAAGCTTTCTTT. The chain carries TRBV18 and TRBJ1-1, with 8 positions matching TRBD1. Germline CDR1 and CDR2: KGHSH and LQKENI. CDR3 size: 15 residues. With 4 bases clipped from V and 4 bases from J, the junction kept 8 bases outside the gene matches. The full variable domain, completed using reference TRBV18 and TRBJ1-1, is NAGVMQNPRHLVRRRGQEARLRCSPMKGHSHVYWYRQLPEEGLKFMVYLQKENIIDESGMPKERFSAEFPKEGPSILRIQQVVRGDSAAYFCASSLRQGRGTEAFFGQGTRLTVV.

The genes are TRBV5-6 and TRBJ1-6, with 9 bases identical to TRBD1. Germline trimming cut 6 bases from V and 8 bases from J; bases unmatched to any gene: 21. The CDR3 spans 19 residues. Looked up from germline, CDR1 is SGHDT and CDR2 is YYEEEE. The CDR3: CASNLRANRGRRRDSPLHF. The CDR3 nucleotides are TGTGCCAGCAACCTACGAGCCAACAGGGGGCGCCGAAGGGATTCACCCCTCCACTTT.

The CDR3 DNA is TGTGCCAGCAGCCGAATTTTAGCAAGCACAGATACGCAGTATTTT. This gives the protein CASSRILASTDTQYF. The chain uses TRBV28 and TRBJ2-3; no reliable D call. The CDR3 loop spans 15 amino acids. Germline-derived CDR1 and CDR2 are MDHEN and SYDVKM. V was trimmed by 6 bases and J by 0 bases, leaving 13 bases between them.

The CDR3 loop is CAIRREDWGGYTF. CDR3 bases: TGTGCCATCAGAAGGGAGGATTGGGGTGGCTACACCTTC. V is TRBV10-3 and J is TRBJ1-2; D ambiguous. The V gene lost 6 bases and the J gene lost 7 bases, with 15 bases spanning the gap. Germline values: CDR1 ENHRY, CDR2 SYGVKD. The CDR3 covers 13 residues.

This clone was counted between two and nine times. This chain links TRBV18 with TRBJ1-1, with D perhaps matching TRBD1 (6 bases). The CDR3 runs 14 residues. The germline V gene encodes CDR1 KGHSH and CDR2 LQKENI. V shed 1 base and J shed 1 base, with 7 bases lying between them. CDR3 sequence: CASSPQGENTEAFF. The DNA of the CDR3 is TGTGCCAGCTCACCACAGGGGGAGAACACTGAAGCTTTCTTT.

In its sample, this clone was seen once. The chain recombines TRBV5-4 with TRBJ2-1; D is unclear. This CDR3 comprises 11 residues. Deletions cut 2 bases from V and 8 bases from J, with 5 bases between. Per the germline V gene, CDR1 is SGHNT and CDR2 is YYREEE (reference sequence). The CDR3 loop is CASSFQYEQFF. The CDR3 bases are TGTGCCAGCAGCTTTCAGTATGAGCAGTTCTTC. Drawing the rest from reference TRBV5-4 and TRBJ2-1, the complete variable domain is ETGVTQSPTHLIKTRGQQVTLRCSSQSGHNTVSWYQQALGQGPQFIFQYYREEENGRGNFPPRFSGLQFPNYSSELNVNALELDDSALYLCASSFQYEQFFGPGTRLTVL.

This clone showed up just once. This chain links TRBV21-1 with TRBJ2-3; TRBD1, the table's D call, was not compared with the DNA. TRBV21-1 is a pseudogene. This CDR3 spans 22 amino acids. The CDR3 spells CASSKKVLFSPRTGGFTDTQYF. In DNA form, the CDR3 reads TGTGCCAGCAGCAAAAAGGTCCTCTTTTCTCCAAGGACAGGGGGCTTCACAGATACGCAGTATTTT.

The V call is TRBV5-1, the J call TRBJ2-3; 12 bases align to TRBD2. Trimming at V came to 1 base and at J to 1 base, leaving 1 base not matched to a gene. Germline V gene data show CDR1 as SGHRS and CDR2 as YFSETQ. CDR3 length equals 16 residues. Written as DNA, the CDR3 is TGCGCCAGCAGCTTGAGGACTAGCGGGGGCACAGATACGCAGTATTTT. Translated, it gives CASSLRTSGGTDTQYF.

This clone was detected only a few times. The chain has TRBV19 and TRBJ1-4; possibly TRBD1 for D (5 bases). CDR3 length equals 15 residues. Germline V gene data show CDR1 as LNHDA and CDR2 as SQIVND (reference sequence). V lost 4 bases, J lost 7 bases, and 16 bases lay in between. The CDR3 bases are TGTGCCAGTAGTAGATGGGGGAAGGAAGGTGAAAAACTGTTTTTT. Translation: CASSRWGKEGEKLFF.

J is TRBJ1-1 and V is TRBV11-1; D unresolved. Trimming left V 7 bases short and J 1 base short, with 10 bases between. Germline assignment: CDR1 SGHAT and CDR2 FQDESV (reference sequence). This CDR3 comprises 13 residues. CDR3 in DNA: TGTGCCAGCATAACAGAGGGGAACACTGAAGCTTTCTTT. Translation: CASITEGNTEAFF. The whole variable domain, filled in from reference TRBV11-1 and TRBJ1-1, reads EAEVAQSPRYKITEKSQAVAFWCDPISGHATLYWYRQILGQGPELLVQFQDESVVDDSQLPKDRFSAERLKGVDSTLKIQPAELGDSAMYLCASITEGNTEAFFGQGTRLTVV.

V is TRBV11-2 and J is TRBJ1-5, with D unclear. Germline V CDR1 and CDR2: SGHAT, FQNNGV. With 1 base removed from V and 4 bases from J, the gap between germline ends came to 5 bases. The CDR3 consists of 13 residues. CDR3 region: CASSLVGNQPQHF. The CDR3 nucleotides are TGTGCCAGCAGCTTAGTGGGGAATCAGCCCCAGCATTTT. The full variable domain, with the rest looked up from reference TRBV11-2 and TRBJ1-5, is EAGVAQSPRYKIIEKRQSVAFWCNPISGHATLYWYQQILGQGPKLLIQFQNNGVVDDSQLPKDRFSAERLKGVDSTLKIQPAKLEDSAVYLCASSLVGNQPQHFGDGTRLSIL.

This rearrangement joins TRBV7-3 to TRBJ2-7; tentatively, D is TRBD2 (5 bases). V dropped 2 bases and J dropped 1 base, with 15 bases sitting between them. There are 16 residues in the CDR3. CDR1 and CDR2 from the germline V gene are SGHTA and FQGTGA. The CDR3 here is CASSLGPAGRSYEQYF. DNA for the CDR3: TGTGCCAGCAGCTTAGGCCCGGCGGGCCGGTCCTACGAGCAGTACTTC.

This rearrangement joins TRBV10-3 to TRBJ1-4; D remains ambiguous. Deletions cut 0 bases from V and 5 bases from J, with 10 bases between. Germline loops: CDR1 ENHRY, CDR2 SYGVKD. The CDR3 spans 15 residues. CDR3 protein: CAISESAGGNEKLFF. CDR3 nucleotide sequence: TGTGCCATCAGTGAGTCGGCGGGAGGGAATGAAAAACTGTTTTTT.

The chain employs TRBV6-5 and TRBJ2-2; 11 bases are a match to TRBD1. Germline V gene sequence: CDR1 MNHEY, CDR2 SVGAGI. This CDR3 spans 15 amino acids. V lost 7 bases, J lost 6 bases, and 7 bases stayed unmatched. The DNA of the CDR3 is TGTGCCAGCACCCGGGGACAGGGGGTCTCCGGGGAGCTGTTTTTT. Protein sequence: CASTRGQGVSGELFF.

The V gene is TRBV4-1, the J gene TRBJ2-5, with D possibly being TRBD1 (7 bases). The length of the CDR3 is 16 residues. The V end lost 0 bases, the J end lost 5 bases, and 16 bases lay between the germline ends. Looked up from germline, CDR1 is MGHRA and CDR2 is YSYEKL. The CDR3 loop is CASSQDWRGRIETQYF. The CDR3 DNA reads as TGCGCCAGCAGCCAAGATTGGAGGGGGCGGATTGAGACCCAGTACTTC.

The genes are TRBV18 and TRBJ2-4; the D is unclear. The CDR3 runs to 12 residues. V lost 3 bases, J lost 1 base, and 1 base lay in between. Per germline, CDR1 KGHSH and CDR2 LQKENI. CDR3 sequence (DNA): TGTGCCAGCTCACCGGCCAAAAACATTCAGTACTTC. This gives the protein CASSPAKNIQYF. The full variable domain, its missing parts supplied by reference TRBV18 and TRBJ2-4, is NAGVMQNPRHLVRRRGQEARLRCSPMKGHSHVYWYRQLPEEGLKFMVYLQKENIIDESGMPKERFSAEFPKEGPSILRIQQVVRGDSAAYFCASSPAKNIQYFGAGTRLSVL.

The V gene is TRBV9, the J gene TRBJ2-2, with D hard to call. This CDR3 comprises 14 residues. V lost 0 bases and J lost 6, with 9 bases in between. In germline, CDR1 is SGDLS, CDR2 YYNGEE. Here the CDR3 reads CASSVVAEAGELFF. The CDR3 DNA follows: TGTGCCAGCAGCGTAGTGGCAGAAGCCGGGGAGCTGTTTTTT.

The genes are TRBV7-8 and TRBJ1-2; possibly TRBD1 for D (5 bases). CDR3 length equals 15 residues. Trimming removed 5 bases at V and 0 bases at J, with 13 bases between. CDR1 SGHVS and CDR2 FQNEAQ come from the germline V gene. CDR3 nucleotides: TGTGCCAGCAGCCTGGCGGGACCCCCTAACTATGGCTACACCTTC. Protein product: CASSLAGPPNYGYTF. Variable domain in full (rest from reference TRBV7-8 and TRBJ1-2): GAGVSQSPRYKVAKRGQDVALRCDPISGHVSLFWYQQALGQGPEFLTYFQNEAQLDKSGLPSDRFFAERPEGSVSTLKIQRTQQEDSAVYLCASSLAGPPNYGYTFGSGTRLTVV.

The rearrangement links TRBV9 to TRBJ2-3; possible D gene TRBD1, 5 bases. This CDR3 contains 12 residues. V dropped 4 bases and J dropped 6 bases, with 9 bases sitting between them. Germline lookup yields CDR1 SGDLS and CDR2 YYNGEE. This CDR3 is CASSPGADTQYF. CDR3 nucleotides: TGTGCCAGCAGCCCTGGGGCGGATACGCAGTATTTT.

V usage is TRBV4-1 and J usage is TRBJ1-1; tentatively, D is TRBD1 (6 bases). V shed 1 base and J shed 3 bases, with 12 bases lying between them. CDR3 size: 15 residues. Germline loops: CDR1 MGHRA, CDR2 YSYEKL. In nucleotides, the CDR3 is TGCGCCAGCAGCCAAGTGCCACAGGGATACACTGAAGCTTTCTTT. Translating gives CASSQVPQGYTEAFF.

The chain links TRBV29-1 to TRBJ2-5; 10 bases agree with TRBD2. The trim removed 6 bases at V and 5 bases at J, leaving 3 bases unmatched. The germline gives CDR1 SQVTM, CDR2 ANQGSEA. The length of the CDR3 is 12 residues. CDR3 protein: CSVRAGGETQYF. CDR3 sequence (DNA): TGCAGCGTCCGAGCGGGGGGGGAGACCCAGTACTTC.

The V gene is TRBV6-5, the J gene TRBJ2-1, with D tentatively TRBD1 (6 bases). V lost 10 bases and J 2 bases, leaving 15 bases between the germline ends. CDR1 MNHEY and CDR2 SVGAGI come from the germline V gene. The CDR3 has 14 amino acids. The CDR3 DNA reads TGTGCCACGGGGTTGACAGGAGCCTACAATGAGCAGTTCTTC. It yields the protein CATGLTGAYNEQFF.

This sequence joins TRBV7-6 and TRBJ2-5, with 13 bases matching TRBD2. The DNA end favors TRBJ2-7, so the J call may be wrong. The germline CDR1 and CDR2 sequences are SGHVS and FNYEAQ. CDR3 length: 15 amino acids. CDR3 nucleotides: TGTGCCAGCAGCCCCGGACTAGCGGGAGCCTACGAGCAGTACTTC. This sequence encodes CASSPGLAGAYEQYF.

The chain joins TRBV28 to TRBJ1-2, with 9 nucleotides matching TRBD1. Germline values: CDR1 MDHEN, CDR2 SYDVKM. The CDR3 covers 16 residues. Trimming at V came to 7 bases and at J to 4 bases, leaving 13 bases not matched to a gene. The chain's CDR3 is CASTPHRGQGLYGYTF. The DNA for the CDR3 is TGTGCCAGCACCCCTCACCGGGGACAGGGACTCTATGGCTACACCTTC.

The gene calls are TRBV15 and TRBJ2-3; 7 bases agree with TRBD2. V dropped 3 bases and J dropped 6; count of bases not matched to a gene: 3. The length of the CDR3 is 13 residues. The germline V gene encodes CDR1 LNHNV and CDR2 YYDKDF (reference sequence). This CDR3 reads CATSSHGGDTQYF. In DNA, the CDR3 is TGTGCCACCAGCAGCCACGGGGGGGATACGCAGTATTTT.

A few counts support this clone. The rearrangement joins TRBV4-1 to TRBJ1-6; TRBD1 might be the D (5 bases). This CDR3 comprises 13 residues. Trimming took off 0 bases at V and 11 bases at J, with 8 bases between the two ends. The germline CDR1 and CDR2 sequences are MGHRA and YSYEKL. The CDR3 loop reads CASSQDRVPPLHF. CDR3 bases: TGCGCCAGCAGCCAAGACAGGGTCCCACCCCTCCACTTT.

This clone appeared a few times. This chain joins TRBV19 and TRBJ1-1; the D gene is possibly TRBD1 (5 bases). V was clipped by 5 bases and J by 1 base, with 11 bases between them. The CDR3 extends over 14 amino acids. In germline, CDR1 is LNHDA, CDR2 SQIVND (reference sequence). The chain's CDR3 is CASSLGRGNTEAFF. In DNA form, the CDR3 reads TGTGCCAGTAGTCTGGGACGGGGGAACACTGAAGCTTTCTTT.

V is TRBV18 and J is TRBJ2-7; 7 bases are shared with TRBD2. V shed 2 bases, J shed 3 bases, and the junction held 7 bases outside the gene matches. From germline, CDR1 is KGHSH and CDR2 LQKENI. There are 15 residues in the CDR3. For the CDR3, the DNA is TGTGCCAGCTCACCAGGGTCTAGCGGAGGCTACGAGCAGTACTTC. This encodes CASSPGSSGGYEQYF.

The chain uses TRBV7-9 and TRBJ1-5; 10 bases are shared with TRBD1. Trimming cost V 1 base and J 5 bases; bases outside gene matches: 2. Germline V lookup: CDR1 SEHNR, CDR2 FQNEAQ (reference sequence). This CDR3 is built from 15 residues. The CDR3 DNA reads TGTGCCAGCAGCTTAGTCGGACAGGGGGATCAGCCCCAGCATTTT. Amino acids: CASSLVGQGDQPQHF.